What follows are 28 T cell receptor beta chains derived from one specimen sequenced in a study of cytomegalovirus exposure and HLA in healthy donors. PCR employed 60 Vbeta and 13 Jbeta primers. Sequencing was performed with immunoSEQ multiplex PCR; in TCRdb, only in-frame clones are kept and a portion is missing. The sample lists under 150,000 clones; over 75% were seen once. The sample was PBMCs. The source of these receptors is a boy younger than 18 in good health and CMV-seronegative.

The chain couples TRBV7-9 to TRBJ2-1; D remains ambiguous. Between the trimmed V and J ends, which lost 2 bases and 0 bases, there was a span of 5 bases. This CDR3 has 14 residues. Looked up from germline, CDR1 is SEHNR and CDR2 is FQNEAQ (reference sequence). The CDR3 sequence is CASSLPDSYNEQFF. The CDR3 DNA reads as TGTGCCAGCAGCTTACCAGACTCCTACAATGAGCAGTTCTTC.

This sequence joins TRBV6-1 and TRBJ2-5; 10 bases align to TRBD1. V lost 6 bases and J lost 3; bases outside the gene matches: 4. The CDR3 sequence is 14 residues long. Germline V lookup: CDR1 MNHNS, CDR2 SASEGT. The CDR3: CASSSGTGEETQYF. The CDR3 nucleotides are TGTGCCAGCAGCTCCGGGACAGGGGAAGAGACCCAGTACTTC.

For the CDR3, the DNA is TGTGCCAGCAGCCAAGACGTGGACTATTCGGGAAGCAATCAGCCCCAGCATTTT. As protein: CASSQDVDYSGSNQPQHF. The V gene is TRBV4-2, the J gene TRBJ1-5; D unclear. V gave up 0 bases and J gave up 1 base, with 16 bases separating them. CDR3 length: 18 amino acids. Per the germline V gene, CDR1 is LGHNA and CDR2 is YNFKEQ.

This chain uses TRBV19 with TRBJ1-2; D remains unclear. This CDR3 spans 13 amino acids. Germline V gives CDR1 LNHDA, CDR2 SQIVND (reference sequence). The germline V and J ends were trimmed by 2 bases and 5 bases, with 9 bases remaining between them. The CDR3 is CASSIRRSYGYTF. The DNA of the CDR3 is TGTGCCAGTAGTATACGTCGTAGTTATGGCTACACCTTC. Supplemented by reference TRBV19 and TRBJ1-2, the full variable domain reads DGGITQSPKYLFRKEGQNVTLSCEQNLNHDAMYWYRQDPGQGLRLIYYSQIVNDFQKGDIAEGYSVSREKKESFPLTVTSAQKNPTAFYLCASSIRRSYGYTFGSGTRLTVV.

The chain recombines TRBV7-8 with TRBJ1-2; unclear D gene. Trimming removed 3 bases at V and 5 bases at J, with 10 bases between. Germline loops: CDR1 SGHVS, CDR2 FQNEAQ. CDR3 length: 13 residues. The CDR3 DNA reads as TGTGCCAGCAGCTTGGCGAGGGAATATGGCTACACCTTC. Amino acids: CASSLAREYGYTF.

This chain connects TRBV5-8 to TRBJ1-2; TRBD1 agrees at 8 bases. V dropped 5 bases and J dropped 3; count of bases not matched to a gene: 9. The CDR3 has 15 amino acids. Germline lookup yields CDR1 SGHTS and CDR2 YDEGEE. CDR3 residues: CASRPGTGYDYGYTF. CDR3 sequence (DNA): TGTGCCAGCAGGCCCGGGACAGGCTACGACTATGGCTACACCTTC.

The chain has TRBV6-5 and TRBJ1-5, with 7 bases identical to TRBD1. The CDR3 has 14 amino acids. The V gene's germline CDR1 is MNHEY and CDR2 SVGAGI. After removal of 5 bases from V and 6 bases from J, the junction contained 7 bases not matched to a gene. Here the CDR3 DNA reads TGTGCCAGCAGTAATCGACAGGGACGTCAGCCCCAGCATTTT. This translates into CASSNRQGRQPQHF.

This clone was seen once. For the CDR3, the DNA is TGTGCCAGCAGTCCCGGGACAGGACCAAAGACCCAGTACTTC. Its protein product is CASSPGTGPKTQYF. This sequence joins TRBV6-6 and TRBJ2-5; 8 bases agree with TRBD1. The CDR3 spans 14 residues. Germline CDR1 reads MNHNY; CDR2 reads SVGAGI (reference sequence). Trimming removed 5 bases from V and 6 bases from J; junction bases left unmatched: 8.

The chain uses TRBV25-1 and TRBJ1-4; no clear D. Germline CDR1 is MGHDK and CDR2 is SYGVNS. CDR3 length: 11 residues. V lost 5 bases and J 7 bases, leaving 5 bases between the germline ends. CDR3 region: CASSRGEKLFF. As DNA, the CDR3 is TGTGCCAGCAGTCGGGGTGAAAAACTGTTTTTT.

Details on this clone: At one end, the junction sequence differs from germline, possibly due to a read error. The chain links TRBV7-9 to TRBJ1-1, with a tentative D call TRBD1 (6 bases). Germline values: CDR1 SEHNR, CDR2 FQNEAQ (reference sequence). The CDR3 loop spans 15 amino acids. CDR3 in DNA: TGTGCCAGCACCTTACAAGGGGGAGTCGCCACTGAAGCTTTCTTT. Translating gives CASTLQGGVATEAFF.

The gene calls are TRBV7-2 and TRBJ2-7, with 7 bases lining up with TRBD2. This CDR3 is built from 14 residues. Per the germline V gene, CDR1 is SGHTA and CDR2 is FQGNSA. V lost 1 base and J lost 6; bases outside the gene matches: 6. The DNA for the CDR3 is TGTGCCAGCAGCTTAGGAGTTGCGGGAGTCGAGCAGTACTTC. As protein: CASSLGVAGVEQYF.

This clone was recorded a few times. The rearrangement uses TRBV7-7 and TRBJ2-3, with D unclear. Trimming stripped 1 base from V and 0 bases from J, with 11 bases between. CDR3 length: 16 residues. Germline CDR1 reads SSHAT; CDR2 reads FNYEAQ (reference sequence). The CDR3 sequence is CASSLGLTRSTDTQYF. CDR3 nucleotides: TGTGCCAGCAGCTTAGGGTTGACACGCAGCACAGATACGCAGTATTTT.

This clone was seen a single time. The rearrangement joins TRBV5-6 to TRBJ1-6, with 8 bases fitting TRBD1. This CDR3 spans 16 amino acids. Germline CDR1 and CDR2: SGHDT and YYEEEE. After removal of 4 bases from V and 7 bases from J, the junction contained 10 bases not matched to a gene. CDR3 loop: CASSLLGQVYNSPLHF. As DNA, the CDR3 is TGTGCCAGCAGCCTACTGGGACAGGTTTACAATTCACCCCTCCACTTT.

There are a few counts of this clone. The rearrangement links TRBV4-2 to TRBJ1-1; 8 nucleotides agree with TRBD1. J lost 6 bases, V lost 1 base, and 13 bases had no gene match. Germline CDR1 and CDR2: LGHNA and YNFKEQ. This CDR3 is built from 17 residues. CDR3: CASSQGQTIRGPPEAFF. The CDR3 DNA is TGTGCCAGCAGCCAAGGCCAAACCATCAGGGGGCCCCCTGAAGCTTTCTTT.

This clone occurred a few times. This chain connects TRBV5-1 to TRBJ2-7, with TRBD1 identical over 7 bases. Germline trimming cut 6 bases from V and 6 bases from J; bases unmatched to any gene: 9. Germline CDR1 reads SGHRS; CDR2 reads YFSETQ. The CDR3 extends over 13 amino acids. The CDR3 DNA follows: TGCGCCAGCACGTCCACAGGGGATAGCGAGCAGTACTTC. Translation gives CASTSTGDSEQYF.

The V call is TRBV7-9, the J call TRBJ1-1; D remains ambiguous. The CDR3 is made up of 12 amino acids. Germline V gene lookup returns CDR1 SEHNR and CDR2 FQNEAQ (reference sequence). The germline V and J ends were trimmed by 5 bases and 6 bases, with 10 bases remaining between them. The chain's CDR3 is CASSIGSSEAFF. The CDR3 DNA sequence: TGTGCCAGCAGCATCGGTAGCTCTGAAGCTTTCTTT.

This chain connects TRBV27 to TRBJ1-1, with D possibly matching TRBD1 (6 bases). Trimming cost V 5 bases and J 5 bases, with 15 bases left between them. This CDR3 has 14 residues. CDR1 is MNHEY and CDR2 is SMNVEV in the germline V gene (reference sequence). For the CDR3, the DNA is TGTGCCAGCAGTCTAACAGGGCTAGGAACTGAAGCTTTCTTT. Translated, it gives CASSLTGLGTEAFF.

This chain joins TRBV5-4 and TRBJ1-3; 10 bases line up with TRBD1. The CDR3 spans 19 residues. The J segment lost 0 bases and the V segment lost 3 bases, leaving 12 bases of the junction unmatched. Germline V CDR1 and CDR2: SGHNT, YYREEE (reference sequence). CDR3 residues: CASSSAKSGTGASGNTIYF. The CDR3 nucleotides are TGTGCCAGCAGCTCCGCTAAATCCGGGACAGGGGCCTCTGGAAACACCATATATTTT.

The chain's CDR3 is CATSRAYQGLNYEQYF. CDR3 nucleotides: TGTGCCACCAGCAGAGCCTATCAGGGTCTTAACTACGAGCAGTACTTC. This chain uses TRBV15 with TRBJ2-7, with D possibly TRBD1 on 5 matching bases. The CDR3 spans 16 residues. Trimming took 1 base from V and 3 from J, leaving 16 bases between them. CDR1 and CDR2 from the germline V gene are LNHNV and YYDKDF (reference sequence).

V gene TRBV23-1 combines with J gene TRBJ2-7, with 8 bases lining up with TRBD1. TRBV23-1 is classed as an ORF, of uncertain function. V lost 6 bases, J lost 6 bases, and 7 bases stayed unmatched. This CDR3 comprises 13 residues. The CDR3 DNA sequence: TGCGCCAGCAGAAACAGGGGGGCTCGCGAGCAGTACTTC. Amino acid sequence: CASRNRGAREQYF.

The chain carries TRBV5-6 and TRBJ1-2; unclear D gene. From germline, CDR1 is SGHDT and CDR2 YYEEEE. V lost 3 bases, J lost 4 bases, and 13 bases lay in between. The CDR3 has 14 amino acids. CDR3 coding DNA: TGTGCCAGCAGCTCGGGGTCGACCTTCTATGGCTACACCTTC. This translates into CASSSGSTFYGYTF.

Written as DNA, the CDR3 is TGTGCCAGTAGCGGGAGGGGGTCAGATACGCAGTATTTT. Translating gives CASSGRGSDTQYF. The chain employs TRBV19 and TRBJ2-3; 8 nucleotides align to TRBD2. The V and J ends lost 6 bases and 4 bases, in that order; junction bases with no gene match: 3. This CDR3 is built from 13 residues. CDR1 LNHDA and CDR2 SQIVND come from the germline V gene (reference sequence). The full variable domain, in which reference TRBV19 and TRBJ2-3 provide the parts outside the CDR3, is DGGITQSPKYLFRKEGQNVTLSCEQNLNHDAMYWYRQDPGQGLRLIYYSQIVNDFQKGDIAEGYSVSREKKESFPLTVTSAQKNPTAFYLCASSGRGSDTQYFGPGTRLTVL.

This clone appeared once. The chain combines TRBV7-8 with TRBJ2-1; 7 nucleotides match TRBD2. Germline-derived CDR1 and CDR2 are SGHVS and FQNEAQ. The CDR3 has 16 residues. V shed 6 bases and J 1 base; nucleotides not matched to a gene: 9. The CDR3 nucleotides are TGTGCCAGCAGGTCCGACGGGGGGATGTCCTACAATGAGCAGTTCTTC. Translation: CASRSDGGMSYNEQFF.

This clone was detected only a few times. The rearrangement uses TRBV5-6 and TRBJ2-7; D is undetermined. Trimming shortened V by 4 bases and J by 4 bases, and 6 bases separated the two germline ends. The CDR3 is made up of 11 amino acids. Germline CDR1 and CDR2: SGHDT and YYEEEE. The DNA of the CDR3 is TGTGCCAGCAGCCGGAGTTACGAGCAGTACTTC. Amino acids: CASSRSYEQYF.

This clone was observed a few times. This CDR3 reads CASSLGTGDPDTQYF. The CDR3 DNA sequence: TGTGCCAGCAGCTTAGGGACAGGGGACCCAGATACGCAGTATTTT. This sequence joins TRBV7-6 and TRBJ2-3; 9 nucleotides align to TRBD1. Germline V gives CDR1 SGHVS, CDR2 FNYEAQ. The trim removed 1 base at V and 4 bases at J, leaving 3 bases unmatched. There are 15 residues in the CDR3. Full variable domain (rest looked up from reference TRBV7-6 and TRBJ2-3): GAGVSQSPRYKVTKRGQDVALRCDPISGHVSLYWYRQALGQGPEFLTYFNYEAQQDKSGLPNDRFSAERPEGSISTLTIQRTEQRDSAMYRCASSLGTGDPDTQYFGPGTRLTVL.

This clone appeared a single time. The chain carries TRBV19 and TRBJ2-3; 13 nucleotides align to TRBD2. After removal of 4 bases from V and 5 bases from J, the junction contained 6 bases not matched to a gene. There are 16 residues in the CDR3. Germline lookup yields CDR1 LNHDA and CDR2 SQIVND (reference sequence). The DNA of the CDR3 is TGTGCCAGTAGTACCTTGGGACTAGCGGGAAGAGATACGCAGTATTTT. As protein: CASSTLGLAGRDTQYF. Combining the CDR3 with reference TRBV19 and TRBJ2-3 gives the whole variable domain DGGITQSPKYLFRKEGQNVTLSCEQNLNHDAMYWYRQDPGQGLRLIYYSQIVNDFQKGDIAEGYSVSREKKESFPLTVTSAQKNPTAFYLCASSTLGLAGRDTQYFGPGTRLTVL.

The CDR3 protein is CASSLASVEYNEQFF. Here the CDR3 DNA reads TGCGCCAGCAGCTTGGCTTCGGTGGAGTACAATGAGCAGTTCTTC. This chain uses TRBV5-1 with TRBJ2-1, with D uncertain. The germline V gene encodes CDR1 SGHRS and CDR2 YFSETQ. This CDR3 is 15 amino acids long. With 0 bases removed from V and 4 bases from J, the gap between germline ends came to 11 bases.

V is TRBV9 and J is TRBJ1-2; possible D gene TRBD1, 6 bases. The V and J ends lost 2 bases and 2 bases respectively, with 16 bases between them. Germline CDR1 reads SGDLS; CDR2 reads YYNGEE. The CDR3 spans 16 residues. CDR3 nucleotides: TGTGCCAGCAGCGTCGGACCGGGACACTCAAACTATGGCTACACCTTC. As protein: CASSVGPGHSNYGYTF.